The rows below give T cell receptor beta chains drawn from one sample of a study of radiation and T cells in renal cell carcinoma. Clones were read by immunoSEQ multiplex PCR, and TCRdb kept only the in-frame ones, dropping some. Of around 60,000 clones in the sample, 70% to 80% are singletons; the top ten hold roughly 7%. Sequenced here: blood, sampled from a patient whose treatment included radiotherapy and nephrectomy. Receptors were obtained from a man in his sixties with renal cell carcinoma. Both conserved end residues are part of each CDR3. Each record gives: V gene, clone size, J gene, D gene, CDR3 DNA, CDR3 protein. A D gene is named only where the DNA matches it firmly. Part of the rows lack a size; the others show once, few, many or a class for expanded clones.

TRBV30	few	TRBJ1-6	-	TGTGCCTGGAGTGTAATACCAGATAATTCACCCCTCCACTTT	CAWSVIPDNSPLHF
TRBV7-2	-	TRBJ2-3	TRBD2	TGTGCCAGCAGCTTAGTAGGCGGGGGGCGTGGCACAGATACGCAGTATTTT	CASSLVGGGRGTDTQYF
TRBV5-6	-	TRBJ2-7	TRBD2	TGTGCCAGCCTTAAATTTAGCGGGGGGGCTGGGTACGAGCAGTACTTC	CASLKFSGGAGYEQYF
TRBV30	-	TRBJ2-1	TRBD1	TGTGCCTGGAATATGGGACAGGGGTACTTCGGTGAGCAGTTCTTC	CAWNMGQGYFGEQFF
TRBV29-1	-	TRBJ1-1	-	TGCAGCGTTGAAGATGATCCAGGGGTGAACACTGAAGCTTTCTTT	CSVEDDPGVNTEAFF
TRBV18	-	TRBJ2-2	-	TGTGCCAGCTCACCAGGTTGGACCGGGGAGCTGTTTTTT	CASSPGWTGELFF
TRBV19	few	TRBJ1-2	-	TGTGCCAGTAGTCCCGAGGGCGACTATGGCTACACCTTC	CASSPEGDYGYTF
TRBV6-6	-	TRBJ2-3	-	TGTGCCAGCCTCAGAGGAGATACGCAGTATTTT	CASLRGDTQYF
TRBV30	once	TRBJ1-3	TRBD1	TGTGCCTGGAGTGTACTTTGGGGGAATCGGCTGGACAGGGGTGCTGGAAACACCATATATTTT	CAWSVLWGNRLDRGAGNTIYF
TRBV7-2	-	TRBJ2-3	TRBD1	TGTGCCAGCAGCTTAGCGGGCGCGCGACAGGGCCGAGATACGCAGTATTTT	CASSLAGARQGRDTQYF
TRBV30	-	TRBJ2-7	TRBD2	TGTGCCTGGAGGGTTAAAGCGGGGGGCTACGAGCAGTACTTC	CAWRVKAGGYEQYF
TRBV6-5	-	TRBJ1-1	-	TGTGCCAGCAGTTCGATCTGGGGGAGTAGGACTGAAGCTTTCTTT	CASSSIWGSRTEAFF
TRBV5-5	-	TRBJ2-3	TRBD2	TGTGCCAGCAGCTTGGGGGCTAGCGGGAGGGCAGATACGCAGTATTTT	CASSLGASGRADTQYF
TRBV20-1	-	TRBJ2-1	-	TGCAGTGCTAGGGTGATTGAGCAGTTCTTC	CSARVIEQFF
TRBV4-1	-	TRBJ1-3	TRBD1	TGCGCCAGCAGCCCCCTCGGGACAGTTGGAAACACCATATATTTT	CASSPLGTVGNTIYF
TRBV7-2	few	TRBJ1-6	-	TGTGCCAGCAGCTTAGGGCAGTATGATTCGCCCCTCCACTTT	CASSLGQYDSPLHF
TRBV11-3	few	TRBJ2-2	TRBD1	TGTGCCAGCAGCGCAACAGGGGTGACCGGGGAGCTGTTTTTT	CASSATGVTGELFF
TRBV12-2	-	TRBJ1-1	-	TGTGCAAGTCGCTTTACCCGACAGAAGAACACTGAAGCTTTCTTT	CASRFTRQKNTEAFF
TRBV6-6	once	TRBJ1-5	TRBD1	TGTGCCAGCAGTTTGCGGACAGGGGGCGTCCAGCCCCAGCATTTT	CASSLRTGGVQPQHF
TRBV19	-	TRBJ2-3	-	TGTGCCAGTAGTATCGGACCCGAGAGCACAGATACGCAGTATTTT	CASSIGPESTDTQYF
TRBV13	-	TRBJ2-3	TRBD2	TGTGCCAGCAGCGCTAGACTAGCGGGGGGACTCACAGATACGCAGTATTTT	CASSARLAGGLTDTQYF
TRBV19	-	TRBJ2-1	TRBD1	TGTGCCACTCGGGACAGGTTCGTCAATGAGCAGTTCTTC	CATRDRFVNEQFF
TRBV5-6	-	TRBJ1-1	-	TGTGCCAGCACCCGCCTAACAGGGAACACTGAAGCTTTCTTT	CASTRLTGNTEAFF
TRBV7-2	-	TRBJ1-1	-	TGTGCCAGCAGCTTAGGGGTAACCACTGAAGCTTTCTTT	CASSLGVTTEAFF
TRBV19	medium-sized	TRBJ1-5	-	TGTGCCAGTACGCGGCCGGGCAATCAGCCCCAGCATTTT	CASTRPGNQPQHF
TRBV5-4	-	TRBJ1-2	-	TGTGCCAGCAGCATCGACAGGTATACTAACTATGGCTACACCTTC	CASSIDRYTNYGYTF
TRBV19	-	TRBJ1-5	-	TGTGCCAGTAGTATCAGGGCAGGGAATAGCAATCAGCCCCAGCATTTT	CASSIRAGNSNQPQHF
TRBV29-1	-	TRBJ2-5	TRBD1	TGCAGCGTTGACGGACAGGTTCAAGAGACCCAGTACTTC	CSVDGQVQETQYF
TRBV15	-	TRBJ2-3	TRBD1	TGTGCCACCAGCAGAGATTGGACAGGGGCAAGCACAGATACGCAGTATTTT	CATSRDWTGASTDTQYF
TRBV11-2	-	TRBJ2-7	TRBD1	TGTGCCAGCAGCTTATGGGACAGTTCCTACGAGCAGTACTTC	CASSLWDSSYEQYF
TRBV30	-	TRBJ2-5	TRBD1	TGTGCCGGGGTAGGGACAGCGATCCAAGAGACCCAGTACTTC	CAGVGTAIQETQYF
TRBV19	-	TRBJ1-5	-	TGTGCCAGTAGTATTAGGCCAGGAGAATATCAGCCCCAGCATTTT	CASSIRPGEYQPQHF
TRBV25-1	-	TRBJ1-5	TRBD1	TGTGCCAGCAGTGAATCCGGCAGGGGGCTGAGTCAGCCCCAGCATTTT	CASSESGRGLSQPQHF
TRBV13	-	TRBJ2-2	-	TGTGCCAGCAGCTTATCAGGGGTCCTTTGGGGAACCGGGGAGCTGTTTTTT	CASSLSGVLWGTGELFF
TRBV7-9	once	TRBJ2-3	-	TGTGCCAGCAGCTTAGATCCCGGGGCGGGCACAGATACGCAGTATTTT	CASSLDPGAGTDTQYF
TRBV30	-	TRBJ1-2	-	TGTGCCTGGATCGGGCTTGGCTACACCTTC	CAWIGLGYTF
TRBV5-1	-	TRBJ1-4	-	TGCGCCAGCAGCCTGTCGGGTGCAACTAATGAAAAACTGTTTTTT	CASSLSGATNEKLFF
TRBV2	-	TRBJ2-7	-	TGTGCCAGCCGCGGGGCAGCGTACGAGCAGTACTTC	CASRGAAYEQYF
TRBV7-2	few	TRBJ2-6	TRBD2	TGTGCCAGCAGCCCTAGAGTCTTAGCGGGGGGGCCTGGGGCCAACGTCCTGACTTTC	CASSPRVLAGGPGANVLTF